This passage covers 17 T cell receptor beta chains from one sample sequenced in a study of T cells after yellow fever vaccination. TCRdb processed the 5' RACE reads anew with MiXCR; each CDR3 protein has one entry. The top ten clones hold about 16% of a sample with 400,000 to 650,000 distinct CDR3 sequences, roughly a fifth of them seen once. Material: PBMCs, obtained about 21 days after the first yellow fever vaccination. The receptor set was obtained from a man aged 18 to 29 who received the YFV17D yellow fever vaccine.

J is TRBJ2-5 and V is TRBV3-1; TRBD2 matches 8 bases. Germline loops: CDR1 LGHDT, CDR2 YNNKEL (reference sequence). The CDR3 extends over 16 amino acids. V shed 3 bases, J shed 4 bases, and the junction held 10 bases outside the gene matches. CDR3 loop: CASSHPGGAGLETQYF. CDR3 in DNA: TGTGCCAGCAGCCACCCCGGGGGGGCGGGGTTAGAGACCCAGTACTTC.

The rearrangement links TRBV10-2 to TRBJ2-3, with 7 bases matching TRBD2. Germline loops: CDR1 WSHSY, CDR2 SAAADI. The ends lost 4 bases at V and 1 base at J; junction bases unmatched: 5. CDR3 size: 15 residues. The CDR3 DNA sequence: TGCGCCAGCAGTGGCCCCAGCGGGGGCACAGATACGCAGTATTTT. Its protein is CASSGPSGGTDTQYF.

The DNA for the CDR3 is TGTGCCAGCGGCTCCGGGACAGGGGTTGGTGGCTACACCTTC. Translated, it gives CASGSGTGVGGYTF. This rearrangement joins TRBV5-6 to TRBJ1-2; 10 bases map to TRBD1. This CDR3 region has 14 residues. V dropped 7 bases and J dropped 7; count of bases not matched to a gene: 10. Germline V gene sequence: CDR1 SGHDT, CDR2 YYEEEE.

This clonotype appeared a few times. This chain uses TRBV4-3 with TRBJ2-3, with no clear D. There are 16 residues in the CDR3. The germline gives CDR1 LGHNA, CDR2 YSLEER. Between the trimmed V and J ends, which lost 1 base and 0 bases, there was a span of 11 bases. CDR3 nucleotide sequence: TGCGCCAGCAGCCAAGGGCTGAGTCGTAGCACAGATACGCAGTATTTT. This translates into CASSQGLSRSTDTQYF.

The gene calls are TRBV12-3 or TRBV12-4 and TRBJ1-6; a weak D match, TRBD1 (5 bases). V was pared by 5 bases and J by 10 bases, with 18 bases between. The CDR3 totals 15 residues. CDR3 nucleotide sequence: TGTGCCAGCAGTGCCCCGGGCACCGGGGGGTCACCCCTCCACTTT. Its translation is CASSAPGTGGSPLHF.

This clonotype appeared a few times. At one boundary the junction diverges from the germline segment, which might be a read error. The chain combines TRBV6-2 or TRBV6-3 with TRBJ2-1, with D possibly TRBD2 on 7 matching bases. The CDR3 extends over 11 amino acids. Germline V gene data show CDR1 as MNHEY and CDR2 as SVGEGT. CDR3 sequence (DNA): TGTGCCAGCAGCCGGGGGGCGGACCCGCTCTTC. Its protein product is CASSRGADPLF.

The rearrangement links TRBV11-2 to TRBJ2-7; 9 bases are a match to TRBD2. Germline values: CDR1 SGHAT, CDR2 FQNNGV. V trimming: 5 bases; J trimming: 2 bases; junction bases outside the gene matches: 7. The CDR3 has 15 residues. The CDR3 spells CASSRRGGNAYEQYV. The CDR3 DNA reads TGTGCCAGCAGCCGGCGGGGGGGAAATGCCTACGAGCAGTACGTC.

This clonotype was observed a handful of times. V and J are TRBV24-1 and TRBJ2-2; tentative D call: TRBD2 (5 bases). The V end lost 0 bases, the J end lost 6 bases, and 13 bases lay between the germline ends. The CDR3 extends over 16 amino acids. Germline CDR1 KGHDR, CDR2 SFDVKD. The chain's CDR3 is CATSDLWAGGSGELFF. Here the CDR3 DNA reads TGTGCCACCAGTGATTTGTGGGCCGGAGGCTCCGGGGAGCTGTTTTTT.

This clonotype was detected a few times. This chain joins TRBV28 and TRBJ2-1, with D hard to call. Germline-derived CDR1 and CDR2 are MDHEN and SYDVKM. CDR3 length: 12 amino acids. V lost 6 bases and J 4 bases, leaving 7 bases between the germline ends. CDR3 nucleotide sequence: TGTGCCAGCAGGGCACGTTACAATGAGCAGTTCTTC. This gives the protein CASRARYNEQFF.

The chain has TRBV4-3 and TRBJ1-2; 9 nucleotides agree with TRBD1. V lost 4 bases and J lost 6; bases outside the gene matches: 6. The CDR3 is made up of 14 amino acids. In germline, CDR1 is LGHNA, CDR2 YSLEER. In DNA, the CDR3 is TGCGCCAGCAGCCGAGGGACAGGGCAGGATGGCTACACCTTC. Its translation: CASSRGTGQDGYTF.

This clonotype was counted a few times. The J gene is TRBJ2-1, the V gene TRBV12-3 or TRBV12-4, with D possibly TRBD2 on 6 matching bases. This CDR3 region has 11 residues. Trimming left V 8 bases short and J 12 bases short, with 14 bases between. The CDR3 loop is CASYGGRGQFF. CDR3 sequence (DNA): TGTGCCAGCTACGGGGGAAGGGGGCAGTTCTTC.

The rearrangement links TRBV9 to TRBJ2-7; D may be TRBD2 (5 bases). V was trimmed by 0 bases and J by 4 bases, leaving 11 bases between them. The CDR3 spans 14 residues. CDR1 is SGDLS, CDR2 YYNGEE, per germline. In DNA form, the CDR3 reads TGTGCCAGCAGCGTAGGGAGGATGGGGTACGAGCAGTACTTC. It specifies CASSVGRMGYEQYF.

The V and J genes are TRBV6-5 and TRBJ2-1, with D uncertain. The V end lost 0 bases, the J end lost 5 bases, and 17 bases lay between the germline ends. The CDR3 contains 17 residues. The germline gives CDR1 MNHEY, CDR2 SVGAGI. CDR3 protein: CASSYSLEVGAHNEQFF. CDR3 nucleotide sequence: TGTGCCAGCAGTTACTCACTTGAAGTCGGCGCACACAATGAGCAGTTCTTC.

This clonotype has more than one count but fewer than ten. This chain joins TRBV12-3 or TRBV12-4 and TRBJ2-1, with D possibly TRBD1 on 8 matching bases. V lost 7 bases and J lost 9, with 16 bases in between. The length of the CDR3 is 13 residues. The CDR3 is CASINYRGGEQFF. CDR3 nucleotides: TGTGCCAGCATCAATTACAGGGGGGGTGAGCAGTTCTTC.

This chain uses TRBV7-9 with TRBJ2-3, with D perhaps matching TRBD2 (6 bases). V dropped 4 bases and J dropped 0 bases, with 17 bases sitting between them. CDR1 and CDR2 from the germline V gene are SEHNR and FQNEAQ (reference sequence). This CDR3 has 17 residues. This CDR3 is CASSSFWRGVSTDTQYF. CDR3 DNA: TGTGCCAGCAGCTCCTTTTGGCGGGGCGTCAGCACAGATACGCAGTATTTT.

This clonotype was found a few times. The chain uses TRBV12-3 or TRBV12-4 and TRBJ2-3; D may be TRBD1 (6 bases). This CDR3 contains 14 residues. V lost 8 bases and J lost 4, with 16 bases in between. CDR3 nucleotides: TGTGCCAGCTTGCCCGGCAGGGGATCAGATACGCAGTATTTT. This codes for CASLPGRGSDTQYF.

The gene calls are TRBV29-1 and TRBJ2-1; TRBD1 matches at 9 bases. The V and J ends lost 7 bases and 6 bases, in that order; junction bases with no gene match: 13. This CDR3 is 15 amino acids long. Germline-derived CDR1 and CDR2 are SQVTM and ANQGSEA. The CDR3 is CSAGPTGGVFNEQFF. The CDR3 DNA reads TGCAGCGCTGGCCCGACAGGGGGTGTATTCAATGAGCAGTTCTTC.